The clone carrying this TCR beta chain was picked up one time. Its target is not known. The data belong to a study of T cell responses to AZD1222 COVID-19 vaccine. There are 11 residues in the CDR3. Trimming removed 5 bases from V and 4 bases from J, with 8 bases in between. Looked up from germline, CDR1 is SQVTM and CDR2 is ANQGSEA. Study-level results: Among the donors, most were white British and more were female, and clonal diversity was possibly underestimated.

Assay: immunoSEQ multiplex PCR; the TCRdb copy retains only in-frame clones and omits some. Counted here are roughly 120,000 clones, about 88% occurring once; the ten biggest clones make up about 2.4%. The source material was peripheral blood, sampled on day 0 of AZD1222 vaccination. The sequence was collected from an adult in good health. The chain joins TRBV29-1 to TRBJ2-5; D call uncertain. The CDR3 here is CSVKLAETQYF. CDR3 sequence (DNA): TGCAGCGTTAAACTGGCAGAGACCCAGTACTTC.